Below, 21 T cell receptor beta chains from the same sample are listed, as sequenced in a study of T cell responses to AZD1222 COVID-19 vaccine. Here immunoSEQ multiplex PCR was the method, and the copy in TCRdb shows in-frame clones only, minus some. The sample contains fewer than 110,000 clones, about nine tenths of which appear only once. The material sequenced was peripheral blood, taken on day 0 of AZD1222 vaccination. Source of these receptors: an adult in good health.

The V call is TRBV28, the J call TRBJ2-7; perhaps TRBD1 as D (6 bases). The CDR3 covers 14 residues. The germline CDR1 and CDR2 sequences are MDHEN and SYDVKM. Between the trimmed V and J ends, which lost 6 bases and 5 bases, there was a span of 17 bases. CDR3 sequence reads: CASSPFYRDHEQYF. CDR3 DNA sequence: TGTGCCAGCAGCCCCTTTTACAGGGACCACGAGCAGTACTTC.

The chain recombines TRBV28 with TRBJ2-7, with a possible D match to TRBD2 (6 bases). CDR3 size: 14 residues. The germline V gene encodes CDR1 MDHEN and CDR2 SYDVKM. V lost 8 bases to trimming and J lost 4 bases, with 18 bases between them. The DNA of the CDR3 is TGTGCCAGCGCTGAGGCGGGACCTCAGTACGAGCAGTACTTC. This encodes CASAEAGPQYEQYF. Using reference TRBV28 and TRBJ2-7 for the parts outside the CDR3, the full variable domain is DVKVTQSSRYLVKRTGEKVFLECVQDMDHENMFWYRQDPGLGLRLIYFSYDVKMKEKGDIPEGYSVSREKKERFSLILESASTNQTSMYLCASAEAGPQYEQYFGPGTRLTVT.

This clone was counted only a few times. Distinct nucleotide sequences in the sample also encode this CDR3. The V gene is TRBV6-5, the J gene TRBJ1-2; 10 bases are shared with TRBD1. CDR1 and CDR2 (germline): MNHEY, SVGAGI. This CDR3 spans 16 amino acids. Unmatched junction bases numbered 7, after V lost 2 bases and J lost 4 bases. The DNA of the CDR3 is TGTGCCAGCAGTTACCTCCGGACAGGGGGAGGCTATGGCTACACCTTC. Translating it yields CASSYLRTGGGYGYTF.

In this sample, this clone turned up a few times. The rearrangement joins TRBV4-2 to TRBJ2-6, with unresolved D. The CDR3 covers 16 residues. In germline, CDR1 is LGHNA, CDR2 YNFKEQ. V dropped 0 bases and J dropped 1 base, with 7 bases sitting between them. CDR3 sequence reads: CASSQDSLSGANVLTF. CDR3 sequence (DNA): TGTGCCAGCAGCCAAGACAGTCTTTCTGGGGCCAACGTCCTGACTTTC.

This clone is a singleton in its sample. The CDR3 is CASSLLTSGRGEQYF. CDR3 coding DNA: TGTGCCAGCAGCCTATTGACTAGCGGGAGGGGCGAGCAGTACTTC. The chain couples TRBV7-6 to TRBJ2-7; 14 nucleotides match TRBD2. After removal of 5 bases from V and 6 bases from J, the junction contained 6 bases not matched to a gene. Per germline, CDR1 SGHVS and CDR2 FNYEAQ. The CDR3 loop spans 15 amino acids.

The chain links TRBV19 to TRBJ2-7; 9 positions agree with TRBD2. The trim removed 7 bases at V and 5 bases at J, leaving 33 bases unmatched. CDR3 size: 22 residues. Per the germline V gene, CDR1 is LNHDA and CDR2 is SQIVND (reference sequence). The CDR3 is CASTLPPTTVLLPGTSIDEQYF. CDR3 in DNA: TGTGCCAGTACCTTGCCCCCTACTACGGTTTTACTTCCCGGGACTAGCATCGACGAGCAGTACTTC. Complete variable domain (other parts from reference TRBV19 and TRBJ2-7): DGGITQSPKYLFRKEGQNVTLSCEQNLNHDAMYWYRQDPGQGLRLIYYSQIVNDFQKGDIAEGYSVSREKKESFPLTVTSAQKNPTAFYLCASTLPPTTVLLPGTSIDEQYFGPGTRLTVT.

Remarks on this clone: A junction boundary mismatches the germline segment, possibly from a read error. The V and J genes are TRBV5-4 and TRBJ1-2; D unresolved. CDR1 and CDR2 from the germline V gene are SGHNT and YYREEE (reference sequence). The CDR3 is 11 residues long. The CDR3 nucleotides read TGTGCCAGCAGCTTTGGAGATGAGCGGAACTTC. Protein product: CASSFGDERNF.

The chain recombines TRBV18 with TRBJ2-3; D is ambiguous. Trimming cost V 8 bases and J 2 bases, with 8 bases left between them. The CDR3 covers 12 residues. Germline CDR1 is KGHSH and CDR2 is LQKENI. The chain's CDR3 is CASQTYTDTQYF. DNA for the CDR3: TGTGCCAGCCAAACTTACACAGATACGCAGTATTTT.

This chain joins TRBV19 and TRBJ2-3; D may match TRBD1 or TRBD2 (5 bases each). This CDR3 contains 16 residues. Trimming removed 4 bases from V and 2 bases from J, with 16 bases in between. Looked up from germline, CDR1 is LNHDA and CDR2 is SQIVND (reference sequence). The CDR3, as DNA: TGTGCCAGTAGTAAGGGCTGGCAGGGAGTCACAGATACGCAGTATTTT. Translated: CASSKGWQGVTDTQYF.

This rearrangement joins TRBV28 to TRBJ2-7; tentatively, D is TRBD2 (6 bases). This CDR3 spans 12 amino acids. Deletions cut 7 bases from V and 2 bases from J, with 9 bases between. From germline, CDR1 is MDHEN and CDR2 SYDVKM. CDR3 amino acids: CASTSGPYEQYF. In nucleotides, the CDR3 is TGTGCCAGCACAAGCGGGCCCTACGAGCAGTACTTC. The whole variable domain, filled in from reference TRBV28 and TRBJ2-7, reads DVKVTQSSRYLVKRTGEKVFLECVQDMDHENMFWYRQDPGLGLRLIYFSYDVKMKEKGDIPEGYSVSREKKERFSLILESASTNQTSMYLCASTSGPYEQYFGPGTRLTVT.

V gene TRBV9 combines with J gene TRBJ2-7; 8 nucleotides line up with TRBD2. J lost 2 bases, V lost 0 bases, and 4 bases had no gene match. The CDR3 runs 15 residues. Germline CDR1 is SGDLS and CDR2 is YYNGEE. Written as DNA, the CDR3 is TGTGCCAGCAGCGTAGGGGCCGGGGGGGCCTACGAGCAGTACTTC. Translating gives CASSVGAGGAYEQYF.

The rearrangement joins TRBV11-2 to TRBJ2-7; D might be TRBD1 (5 bases). Trimming cost V 10 bases and J 6 bases, with 25 bases left between them. Per the germline V gene, CDR1 is SGHAT and CDR2 is FQNNGV. The CDR3 has 15 residues. In DNA, the CDR3 is TGTGCCACCTCCTCTTTACACCAGGGCAGAGTCGAGCAGTACTTC. Translating it yields CATSSLHQGRVEQYF.

The chain's CDR3 is CASSPAGLAYEQYF. CDR3 DNA: TGTGCCAGCTCCCCAGCGGGACTAGCCTACGAGCAGTACTTC. V and J are TRBV7-2 and TRBJ2-7; 8 bases align to TRBD2. This CDR3 is 14 amino acids long. Germline CDR1 reads SGHTA; CDR2 reads FQGNSA. V lost 8 bases and J lost 2; bases outside the gene matches: 8.

This rearrangement joins TRBV10-1 to TRBJ2-1; D unresolved. The CDR3 contains 14 residues. Trimming took off 2 bases at V and 3 bases at J, with 8 bases between the two ends. The germline V gene has CDR1 WNHNN and CDR2 SYGVQD (reference sequence). The CDR3: CASSEGVGYNEQFF. CDR3 nucleotide sequence: TGCGCCAGCAGTGAGGGGGTGGGCTACAATGAGCAGTTCTTC.

This clone showed up just a few times. The same CDR3 can be traced to other DNA sequences in this sample. V usage is TRBV7-9 and J usage is TRBJ1-5, with D maybe TRBD1 (5 bases). The V gene lost 5 bases and the J gene lost 7 bases, with 15 bases spanning the gap. The CDR3 spans 14 residues. Per germline, CDR1 SEHNR and CDR2 FQNEAQ (reference sequence). CDR3 nucleotides: TGTGCCAGCAGCCCCTTGGGGGGGGGACAGCCCCAGCATTTT. This encodes CASSPLGGGQPQHF.

CDR3 DNA: TGCGCCAGCAGCTTGGCCGGCGGGAGGTCCTACAATGAGCAGTTCTTC. Translated: CASSLAGGRSYNEQFF. This chain joins TRBV5-1 and TRBJ2-1, with TRBD2 matching 8 bases. After removal of 0 bases from V and 1 base from J, the junction contained 3 bases not matched to a gene. The CDR3 extends over 16 amino acids. Per germline, CDR1 SGHRS and CDR2 YFSETQ.

The chain carries TRBV27 and TRBJ2-1; the D is unclear. Trimming stripped 3 bases from V and 8 bases from J, with 11 bases between. This CDR3 contains 13 residues. Germline loops: CDR1 MNHEY, CDR2 SMNVEV (reference sequence). The CDR3: CASSLQDADEQFF. Written as DNA, the CDR3 is TGTGCCAGCAGTTTGCAGGACGCAGATGAGCAGTTCTTC.

The chain recombines TRBV28 with TRBJ2-7, with D possibly matching TRBD2 (5 bases). Germline V lookup: CDR1 MDHEN, CDR2 SYDVKM. The CDR3 sequence is 18 residues long. Trimming left V 1 base short and J 4 bases short, with 23 bases between. CDR3 DNA sequence: TGTGCCAGCAGTTTATTCTCCAGGCGGGCCCTTTCATCTTACGAGCAGTACTTC. Translating it yields CASSLFSRRALSSYEQYF.

CDR3 amino acids: CASSLSGGNTEAFF. DNA for the CDR3: TGTGCCAGCAGCTTATCAGGTGGGAACACTGAAGCTTTCTTT. V is TRBV7-3 and J is TRBJ1-1, with D unresolved. Germline-derived CDR1 and CDR2 are SGHTA and FQGTGA. The CDR3 extends over 14 amino acids. With 2 bases removed from V and 1 base from J, the gap between germline ends came to 8 bases. Using reference TRBV7-3 and TRBJ1-1 for the parts outside the CDR3, the full variable domain is GAGVSQTPSNKVTEKGKYVELRCDPISGHTALYWYRQSLGQGPEFLIYFQGTGAADDSGLPNDRFFAVRPEGSVSTLKIQRTERGDSAVYLCASSLSGGNTEAFFGQGTRLTVV.

V gene TRBV28 combines with J gene TRBJ1-1, with unresolved D. Germline V lookup: CDR1 MDHEN, CDR2 SYDVKM. The CDR3 has 14 amino acids. Trimming cost V 8 bases and J 6 bases, with 19 bases left between them. The DNA of the CDR3 is TGTGCCAGCGGCTCAATGTTGGTCGGCTCTGAAGCTTTCTTT. This translates into CASGSMLVGSEAFF.

The rearrangement joins TRBV7-9 to TRBJ2-7; TRBD1 might be the D (6 bases). The CDR3 has 17 residues. Trimming took 6 bases from V and 1 from J, leaving 22 bases between them. Germline V gene lookup returns CDR1 SEHNR and CDR2 FQNEAQ (reference sequence). CDR3 nucleotide sequence: TGTGCCAGCAGTTCCATAAAGGCAGGGGCCCTTTCCTACGAGCAGTACTTC. This gives the protein CASSSIKAGALSYEQYF.